Below are 28 T cell receptor beta chains sequenced from a single sample in a study of T cell responses to AZD1222 COVID-19 vaccine. The method was immunoSEQ multiplex PCR; TCRdb's version includes in-frame clones alone and lacks a portion of them. The sample holds about 84,000 clones, around 90% seen once. The material sequenced was peripheral blood, taken on day 0 of AZD1222 vaccination. These receptors were obtained from an adult in good health.

The genes are TRBV4-3 and TRBJ1-1; TRBD1 is a possible D gene (6 bases). Germline V gives CDR1 LGHNA, CDR2 YSLEER. V dropped 10 bases and J dropped 11 bases, with 14 bases sitting between them. CDR3 length: 10 amino acids. The CDR3 reads CATRGARAFF. The CDR3 nucleotides read TGCGCCACTCGGGGGGCTCGGGCTTTCTTT.

CDR3 sequence reads: CASSALNTGELFF. The CDR3 DNA reads TGTGCCAGCAGTGCCTTGAACACCGGGGAGCTGTTTTTT. The chain joins TRBV2 to TRBJ2-2; no clear D gene. Trimming took 4 bases from V and 1 from J, leaving 4 bases between them. CDR1 SNHLY and CDR2 FYNNEI come from the germline V gene. The CDR3 contains 13 residues.

The chain employs TRBV29-1 and TRBJ2-5, with 7 bases matching TRBD2. V was clipped by 3 bases and J by 5 bases; unmatched bases: 6. The germline V gene encodes CDR1 SQVTM and CDR2 ANQGSEA. The CDR3 covers 13 residues. This CDR3 reads CSVDWQGGETQYF. CDR3 nucleotide sequence: TGCAGCGTTGACTGGCAGGGAGGGGAGACCCAGTACTTC.

The chain recombines TRBV27 with TRBJ1-1; 7 positions match TRBD1. V trimming: 5 bases; J trimming: 5 bases; junction bases outside the gene matches: 11. The germline V gene encodes CDR1 MNHEY and CDR2 SMNVEV (reference sequence). This CDR3 is 15 amino acids long. This CDR3 reads CASSKQTGLVTEAFF. DNA for the CDR3: TGTGCCAGCAGTAAGCAGACAGGGTTGGTGACTGAAGCTTTCTTT.

The chain uses TRBV6-5 and TRBJ1-5; D may be TRBD1 (6 bases). Germline V gene data show CDR1 as MNHEY and CDR2 as SVGAGI. Deletions cut 3 bases from V and 5 bases from J, with 11 bases between. CDR3 size: 14 residues. As DNA, the CDR3 is TGTGCCAGCAGTTATGAGGGGGATGATCAGCCCCAGCATTTT. This translates into CASSYEGDDQPQHF.

The rearrangement uses TRBV19 and TRBJ2-1, with 10 bases that match TRBD2. The CDR3 runs to 17 residues. Losses at the gene ends were 3 bases for V and 4 bases for J; bases not matched to a gene: 9. Germline V CDR1 and CDR2: LNHDA, SQIVND (reference sequence). CDR3 bases: TGTGCCAGTAGTATGATCCCCAGCGGGAGGGGGTACAATGAGCAGTTCTTC. Residues: CASSMIPSGRGYNEQFF.

The gene calls are TRBV30 and TRBJ1-1, with 7 bases matching TRBD1. Germline CDR1 reads GTSNPN; CDR2 reads SVGIG (reference sequence). J lost 5 bases, V lost 0 bases, and 6 bases had no gene match. This CDR3 is built from 14 residues. This CDR3 reads CAWSVPGGWTEAFF. The CDR3 coding sequence is TGTGCCTGGAGTGTACCAGGGGGATGGACTGAAGCTTTCTTT. The full variable domain, in which reference TRBV30 and TRBJ1-1 provide the parts outside the CDR3, is SQTIHQWPATLVQPVGSPLSLECTVEGTSNPNLYWYRQAAGRGLQLLFYSVGIGQISSEVPQNLSASRPQDRQFILSSKKLLLSDSGFYLCAWSVPGGWTEAFFGQGTRLTVV.

The CDR3 DNA reads TGTGCCAGCAGTTACGGGGGGAACACTGAAGCTTTCTTT. It translates to CASSYGGNTEAFF. This chain connects TRBV6-5 to TRBJ1-1; tentative D call: TRBD1 (5 bases). Germline V gene data show CDR1 as MNHEY and CDR2 as SVGAGI. The CDR3 loop spans 13 amino acids. Trimming pared 2 bases from V and 1 base from J, leaving 5 bases between.

This chain links TRBV6-1 with TRBJ1-6, with a tentative D call TRBD1 (6 bases). V was clipped by 1 base and J by 0 bases, with 13 bases between them. This CDR3 is built from 18 residues. Germline CDR1 and CDR2: MNHNS and SASEGT. The CDR3 bases are TGTGCCAGCAGTGAAGAGGGGGTCAGACGCTCCTATAATTCACCCCTCCACTTT. Amino acid sequence: CASSEEGVRRSYNSPLHF.

This clone has just a few counts. The gene calls are TRBV7-6 and TRBJ2-3; D is undetermined. The CDR3 loop spans 13 amino acids. V gave up 0 bases and J gave up 5 bases, with 6 bases separating them. Looked up from germline, CDR1 is SGHVS and CDR2 is FNYEAQ. CDR3 in amino acids: CASSLAEEDTQYF. Here the CDR3 DNA reads TGTGCCAGCAGCTTAGCGGAAGAAGATACGCAGTATTTT.

This clone was counted a single time. The chain is built from TRBV3-1 (or the pseudogene TRBV3-2) and TRBJ1-1; D is possibly TRBD1 (5 bases). Germline V lookup: CDR1 LGHDT, CDR2 YNNKEL (reference sequence). The length of the CDR3 is 12 residues. Deletions cut 1 base from V and 8 bases from J, with 8 bases between. CDR3 region: CASSQGQTEAFF. In DNA form, the CDR3 reads TGTGCCAGCAGCCAAGGACAGACAGAAGCTTTCTTT.

The rearrangement uses TRBV4-2 and TRBJ2-5, with 9 bases identical to TRBD2. This CDR3 contains 15 residues. V lost 3 bases to trimming and J lost 4 bases; unmatched junction nucleotides: 6. The germline V gene encodes CDR1 LGHNA and CDR2 YNFKEQ. CDR3 bases: TGTGCCAGCAGCCAGGCTAGCGGGGTGGGAGAGACCCAGTACTTC. Amino acid sequence: CASSQASGVGETQYF.

The CDR3 loop is CASSTQGSVNTEAFF. Written as DNA, the CDR3 is TGTGCCAGCAGTACACAGGGCTCCGTGAACACTGAAGCTTTCTTT. This chain connects TRBV2 to TRBJ1-1; the D gene is possibly TRBD1 (6 bases). The CDR3 contains 15 residues. Germline CDR1 reads SNHLY; CDR2 reads FYNNEI. Trimming shortened V by 5 bases and J by 0 bases, and 13 bases separated the two germline ends.

This chain joins TRBV29-1 and TRBJ1-2, with 8 bases aligning to TRBD1. Germline CDR1 reads SQVTM; CDR2 reads ANQGSEA. The CDR3 is 11 residues long. J gave up 4 bases and V 7 bases, and 2 bases lay outside the gene matches. The CDR3 region has the DNA TGCAGCGCAGACAGGGGCTATGGCTACACCTTC. Amino acid sequence: CSADRGYGYTF.

The V and J genes are TRBV12-3 or TRBV12-4 and TRBJ2-1; D not certain. V lost 6 bases to trimming and J lost 0 bases, with 6 bases between them. This CDR3 is 13 amino acids long. The CDR3 is CASRFSSYNEQFF. The CDR3, as DNA: TGTGCCAGCAGGTTTAGCTCCTACAATGAGCAGTTCTTC.

The chain combines TRBV18 with TRBJ1-4, with TRBD1 identical over 7 bases. Germline trimming cut 4 bases from V and 2 bases from J; bases unmatched to any gene: 4. CDR1 KGHSH and CDR2 LQKENI come from the germline V gene. CDR3 size: 15 residues. DNA for the CDR3: TGTGCCAGCTCACGACAGGGTGCCACTAATGAAAAACTGTTTTTT. As protein: CASSRQGATNEKLFF.

CDR3 protein: CASGLVRSNQETQYF. Here the CDR3 DNA reads TGTGCTAGTGGTTTGGTACGTAGCAACCAAGAGACCCAGTACTTC. The chain is built from TRBV12-5 and TRBJ2-5; D is undetermined. With 0 bases removed from V and 0 bases from J, the gap between germline ends came to 8 bases. The CDR3 has 15 residues. Looked up from germline, CDR1 is LGHNT and CDR2 is FRNRAP.

V gene TRBV11-2 combines with J gene TRBJ2-2; 14 bases map to TRBD2. This CDR3 is built from 16 residues. Losses at the gene ends were 1 base for V and 7 bases for J; bases not matched to a gene: 2. Germline CDR1 SGHAT, CDR2 FQNNGV. For the CDR3, the DNA is TGTGCCAGCAGCTTAGGGACTAGCGGGAGGCACGGGGAGCTGTTTTTT. This codes for CASSLGTSGRHGELFF. Variable domain in full (rest from reference TRBV11-2 and TRBJ2-2): EAGVAQSPRYKIIEKRQSVAFWCNPISGHATLYWYQQILGQGPKLLIQFQNNGVVDDSQLPKDRFSAERLKGVDSTLKIQPAKLEDSAVYLCASSLGTSGRHGELFFGEGSRLTVL.

V and J are TRBV6-5 and TRBJ2-1, with 8 nucleotides matching TRBD2. Germline values: CDR1 MNHEY, CDR2 SVGAGI. This CDR3 region has 15 residues. With V trimmed by 9 bases and J by 7 bases, 14 bases remained unmatched. CDR3 sequence: CASTSTSGDSNEQFF. The CDR3 DNA sequence: TGTGCCAGTACTTCCACTAGCGGCGACTCTAATGAGCAGTTCTTC.

The chain has TRBV30 and TRBJ1-1; maybe TRBD1 (6 bases). CDR3 length: 13 amino acids. CDR1 and CDR2 from the germline V gene are GTSNPN and SVGIG (reference sequence). V dropped 1 base and J dropped 4 bases, with 10 bases sitting between them. The CDR3 sequence is CAWSGQAGTEAFF. In DNA, the CDR3 is TGTGCCTGGAGTGGACAGGCCGGCACTGAAGCTTTCTTT.

This chain connects TRBV19 to TRBJ1-4; TRBD1 matches at 7 bases. Per the germline V gene, CDR1 is LNHDA and CDR2 is SQIVND (reference sequence). The length of the CDR3 is 15 residues. Unmatched junction bases numbered 5, after V lost 7 bases and J lost 0 bases. The CDR3 here is CASKGTAATNEKLFF. The DNA for the CDR3 is TGTGCCAGTAAAGGGACAGCCGCAACTAATGAAAAACTGTTTTTT.

This CDR3 is CASTDSTLTEAFF. CDR3 in DNA: TGTGCCAGCACAGACTCGACCCTAACTGAAGCTTTCTTT. The chain has TRBV25-1 and TRBJ1-1; no clear D gene. The CDR3 totals 13 residues. The germline V gene encodes CDR1 MGHDK and CDR2 SYGVNS. V was pared by 7 bases and J by 5 bases, with 14 bases between. Drawing the rest from reference TRBV25-1 and TRBJ1-1, the complete variable domain is EADIYQTPRYLVIGTGKKITLECSQTMGHDKMYWYQQDPGMELHLIHYSYGVNSTEKGDLSSESTVSRIRTEHFPLTLESARPSHTSQYLCASTDSTLTEAFFGQGTRLTVV.

This clone came up once. The CDR3 nucleotides read TGTGCCAGCAGCCCGGGACAGTCGAACACCGGGGAGCTGTTTTTT. The encoded protein is CASSPGQSNTGELFF. The J gene is TRBJ2-2, the V gene TRBV7-8; 7 nucleotides agree with TRBD1. Germline-derived CDR1 and CDR2 are SGHVS and FQNEAQ. The CDR3 spans 15 residues. The trim removed 5 bases at V and 0 bases at J, leaving 3 bases unmatched.

The chain joins TRBV7-3 to TRBJ1-2; D perhaps matches TRBD1 (6 bases). The CDR3 spans 16 residues. With 1 base removed from V and 2 bases from J, the gap between germline ends came to 14 bases. Per germline, CDR1 SGHTA and CDR2 FQGTGA. The DNA of the CDR3 is TGTGCCAGCAGCTTAATGGCCCGGCAGGGGAACTATGGCTACACCTTC. Translation gives CASSLMARQGNYGYTF. The full variable domain, rest sourced from reference TRBV7-3 and TRBJ1-2, is GAGVSQTPSNKVTEKGKYVELRCDPISGHTALYWYRQSLGQGPEFLIYFQGTGAADDSGLPNDRFFAVRPEGSVSTLKIQRTERGDSAVYLCASSLMARQGNYGYTFGSGTRLTVV.

V usage is TRBV28 and J usage is TRBJ1-6; 9 bases match TRBD1. J gave up 7 bases and V 5 bases, and 6 bases lay outside the gene matches. CDR1 MDHEN and CDR2 SYDVKM come from the germline V gene. CDR3 size: 15 residues. This chain's CDR3 is CASSERTGVNSPLHF. Written as DNA, the CDR3 is TGTGCCAGCAGTGAGAGGACAGGGGTCAATTCACCCCTCCACTTT.

The rearrangement links TRBV7-2 to TRBJ2-3; D uncertain. The CDR3 is made up of 13 amino acids. The ends were cut back, 4 bases at V and 4 bases at J, with 9 bases in the middle. CDR1 and CDR2 from the germline V gene are SGHTA and FQGNSA. The CDR3 region has the DNA TGTGCCAGCAGCTCAGATCCGGCAGATACGCAGTATTTT. Protein sequence: CASSSDPADTQYF.

The chain carries TRBV5-8 and TRBJ1-5; unclear D gene. V was pared by 5 bases and J by 8 bases, with 14 bases between. CDR1 is SGHTS, CDR2 YDEGEE, per germline. CDR3 length: 13 residues. Written as DNA, the CDR3 is TGTGCCAGCAGGACTGTTTCTTACGAGCCCCAGCATTTT. This codes for CASRTVSYEPQHF.

The rearrangement links TRBV5-1 to TRBJ1-2; 8 bases map to TRBD1. Germline CDR1 reads SGHRS; CDR2 reads YFSETQ. This CDR3 region has 17 residues. Trimming cost V 2 bases and J 4 bases; bases outside gene matches: 13. The CDR3 coding sequence is TGCGCCAGCAGCTTACTAGGGACAGGTGATTCTGGCTATGGCTACACCTTC. Translated: CASSLLGTGDSGYGYTF.